Sequencing of this T cell receptor (beta chain) was carried out in a study of blood T cell repertoires in COVID-19. About the research overall: The analysed material was cDNA or gDNA that came from T cells, B-cell-depleted T cells, or PBMCs.

A single count supports this clone. This CDR3 is also generated by other DNA sequences in the sample. The table came from immunoSEQ multiplex PCR; TCRdb's copy has only in-frame clones and leaves some out. The sample lists about 270,000 clones; around 90% were seen once. Germline V CDR1 and CDR2: SGHRS, YFSETQ. This CDR3 contains 16 residues. The V and J ends lost 3 bases and 5 bases, in that order; junction bases with no gene match: 1. Recruitment covered 20 to 25 US areas and drew participants whose ages spanned about 18 to 90 years. The V and J genes are TRBV5-1 and TRBJ2-2; 16 bases line up with TRBD2. The sequencing sample was made of PBMCs or T cells enriched from blood (not recorded which). This TCR was recovered from a young woman with acute COVID-19. The CDR3 DNA reads TGCGCCAGCAGCTCGGGACTAGCGGGAGGGACCGGGGAGCTGTTTTTT. It translates to CASSSGLAGGTGELFF.